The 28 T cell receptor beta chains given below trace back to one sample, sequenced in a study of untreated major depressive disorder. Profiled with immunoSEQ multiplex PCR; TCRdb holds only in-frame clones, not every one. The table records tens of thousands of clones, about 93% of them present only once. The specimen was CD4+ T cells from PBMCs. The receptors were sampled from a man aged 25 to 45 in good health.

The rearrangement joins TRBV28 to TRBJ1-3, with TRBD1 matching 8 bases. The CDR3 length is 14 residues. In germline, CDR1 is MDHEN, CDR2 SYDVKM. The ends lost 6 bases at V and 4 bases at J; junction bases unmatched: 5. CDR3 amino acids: CASSLTGAGNTIYF. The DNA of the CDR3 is TGTGCCAGCAGCCTGACAGGGGCAGGAAACACCATATATTTT.

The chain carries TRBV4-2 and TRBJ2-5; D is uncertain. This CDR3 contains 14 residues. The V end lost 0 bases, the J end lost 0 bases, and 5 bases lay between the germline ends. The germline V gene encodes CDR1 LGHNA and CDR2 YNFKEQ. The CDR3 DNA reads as TGTGCCAGCAGCCAAGACAGGTACCAAGAGACCCAGTACTTC. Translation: CASSQDRYQETQYF.

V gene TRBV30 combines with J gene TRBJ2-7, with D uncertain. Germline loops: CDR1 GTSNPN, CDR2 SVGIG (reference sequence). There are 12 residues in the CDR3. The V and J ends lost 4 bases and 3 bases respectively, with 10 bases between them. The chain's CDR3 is CAWNLEHYEQYF. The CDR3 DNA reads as TGTGCCTGGAACCTGGAGCACTACGAGCAGTACTTC.

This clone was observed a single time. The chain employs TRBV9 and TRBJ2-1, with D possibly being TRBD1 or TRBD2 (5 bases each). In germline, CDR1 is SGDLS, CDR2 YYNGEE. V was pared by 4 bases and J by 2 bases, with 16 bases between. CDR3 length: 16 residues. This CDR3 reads CASSQGLGVPYNEQFF. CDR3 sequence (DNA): TGTGCCAGCAGCCAGGGCCTGGGGGTTCCCTACAATGAGCAGTTCTTC. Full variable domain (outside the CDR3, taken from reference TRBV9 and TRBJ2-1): DSGVTQTPKHLITATGQRVTLRCSPRSGDLSVYWYQQSLDQGLQFLIQYYNGEERAKGNILERFSAQQFPDLHSELNLSSLELGDSALYFCASSQGLGVPYNEQFFGPGTRLTVL.

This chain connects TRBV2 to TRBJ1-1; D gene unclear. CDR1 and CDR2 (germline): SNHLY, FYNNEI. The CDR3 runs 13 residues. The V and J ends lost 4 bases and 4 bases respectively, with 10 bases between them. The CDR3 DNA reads TGTGCCAGCAGTGTCGGGGTTGGCACTGAAGCTTTCTTT. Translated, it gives CASSVGVGTEAFF.

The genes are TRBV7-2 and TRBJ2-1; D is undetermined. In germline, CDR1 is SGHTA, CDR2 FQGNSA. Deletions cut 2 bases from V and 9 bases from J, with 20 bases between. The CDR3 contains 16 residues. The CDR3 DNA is TGTGCCAGCAGCTTACATCGGACCAAAGGCGATACTGAGCAGTTCTTC. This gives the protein CASSLHRTKGDTEQFF.

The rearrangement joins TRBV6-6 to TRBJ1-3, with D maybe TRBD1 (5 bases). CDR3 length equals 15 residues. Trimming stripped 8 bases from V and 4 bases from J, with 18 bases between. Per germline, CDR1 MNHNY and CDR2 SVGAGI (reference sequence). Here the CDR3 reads CASRHEGVAGNTIYF. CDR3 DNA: TGTGCCAGCCGCCATGAAGGGGTTGCCGGAAACACCATATATTTT.

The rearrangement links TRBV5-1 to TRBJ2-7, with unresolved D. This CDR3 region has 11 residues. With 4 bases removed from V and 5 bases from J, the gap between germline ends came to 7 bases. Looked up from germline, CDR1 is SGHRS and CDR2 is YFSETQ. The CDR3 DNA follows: TGCGCCAGCAGCCCGGGCCACGAGCAGTACTTC. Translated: CASSPGHEQYF.

As DNA, the CDR3 is TGTGCCAGCAGGACTAGTTTCCTCTCCTACAATGAGCAGTTCTTC. Translated, it gives CASRTSFLSYNEQFF. V gene TRBV2 combines with J gene TRBJ2-1; D perhaps matches TRBD2 (6 bases). The V gene's germline CDR1 is SNHLY and CDR2 FYNNEI. The CDR3 has 15 amino acids. V lost 6 bases, J lost 0 bases, and 12 bases lay in between.

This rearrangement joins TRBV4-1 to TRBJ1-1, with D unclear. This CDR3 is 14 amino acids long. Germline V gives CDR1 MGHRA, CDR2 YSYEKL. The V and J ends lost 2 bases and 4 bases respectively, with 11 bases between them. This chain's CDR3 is CASSQPSRGTEAFF. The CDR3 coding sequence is TGCGCCAGCAGCCAACCCAGTCGCGGCACTGAAGCTTTCTTT.

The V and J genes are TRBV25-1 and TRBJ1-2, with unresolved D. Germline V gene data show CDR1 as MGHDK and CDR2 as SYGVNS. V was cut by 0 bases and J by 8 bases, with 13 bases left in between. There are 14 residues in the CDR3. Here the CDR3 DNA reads TGTGCCAGCAGTGAATACGGGCTGCGCTACGGCTACACCTTC. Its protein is CASSEYGLRYGYTF.

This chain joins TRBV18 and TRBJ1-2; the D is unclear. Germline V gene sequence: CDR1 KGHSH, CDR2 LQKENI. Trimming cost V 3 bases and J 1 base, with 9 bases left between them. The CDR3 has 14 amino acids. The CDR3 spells CASSPSRVNYGYTF. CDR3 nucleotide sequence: TGTGCCAGCTCACCGAGTAGGGTTAACTATGGCTACACCTTC.

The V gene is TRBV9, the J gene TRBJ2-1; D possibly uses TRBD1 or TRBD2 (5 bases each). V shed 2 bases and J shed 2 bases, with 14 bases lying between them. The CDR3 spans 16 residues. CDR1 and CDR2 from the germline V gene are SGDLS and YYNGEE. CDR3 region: CASSVGVVGAYNEQFF. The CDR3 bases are TGTGCCAGCAGCGTGGGGGTTGTTGGGGCCTACAATGAGCAGTTCTTC.

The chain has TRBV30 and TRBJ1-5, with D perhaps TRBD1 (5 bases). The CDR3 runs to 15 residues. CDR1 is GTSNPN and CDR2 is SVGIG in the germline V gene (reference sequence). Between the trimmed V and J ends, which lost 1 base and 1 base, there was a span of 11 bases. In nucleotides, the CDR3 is TGTGCCTGGAGTGCTGGGGGATTGAGCAATCAGCCCCAGCATTTT. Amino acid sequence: CAWSAGGLSNQPQHF.

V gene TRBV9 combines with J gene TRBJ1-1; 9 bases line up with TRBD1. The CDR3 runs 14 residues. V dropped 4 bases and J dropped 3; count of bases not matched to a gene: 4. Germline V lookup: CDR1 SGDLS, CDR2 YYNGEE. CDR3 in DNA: TGTGCCAGCAGCTTCGGGACAGGGTACACTGAAGCTTTCTTT. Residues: CASSFGTGYTEAFF.

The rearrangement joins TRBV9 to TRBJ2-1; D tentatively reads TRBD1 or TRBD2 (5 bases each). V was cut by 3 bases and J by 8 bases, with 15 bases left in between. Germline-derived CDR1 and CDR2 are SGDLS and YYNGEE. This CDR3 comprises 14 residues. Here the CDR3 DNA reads TGTGCCAGCAGCGAGCGAGGGGAAAGGCATGAGCAGTTCTTC. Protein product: CASSERGERHEQFF.

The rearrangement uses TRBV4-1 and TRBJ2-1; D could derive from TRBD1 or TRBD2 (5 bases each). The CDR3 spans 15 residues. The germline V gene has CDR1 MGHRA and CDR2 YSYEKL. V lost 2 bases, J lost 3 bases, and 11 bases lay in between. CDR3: CASSQIPGGYNEQFF. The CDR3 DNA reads TGCGCCAGCAGCCAAATCCCTGGGGGCTACAATGAGCAGTTCTTC.

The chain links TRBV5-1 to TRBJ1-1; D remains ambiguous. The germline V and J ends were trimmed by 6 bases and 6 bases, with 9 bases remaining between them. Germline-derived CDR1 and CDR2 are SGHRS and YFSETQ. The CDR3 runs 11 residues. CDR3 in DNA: TGCGCCAGCAAAGGGTACGCTGAAGCTTTCTTT. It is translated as CASKGYAEAFF.

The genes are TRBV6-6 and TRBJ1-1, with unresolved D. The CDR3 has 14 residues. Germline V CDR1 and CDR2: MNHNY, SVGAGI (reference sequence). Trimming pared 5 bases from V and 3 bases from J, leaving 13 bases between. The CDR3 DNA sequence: TGTGCCAGCAGTCTGAAAGCCTCGGACACTGAAGCTTTCTTT. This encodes CASSLKASDTEAFF.

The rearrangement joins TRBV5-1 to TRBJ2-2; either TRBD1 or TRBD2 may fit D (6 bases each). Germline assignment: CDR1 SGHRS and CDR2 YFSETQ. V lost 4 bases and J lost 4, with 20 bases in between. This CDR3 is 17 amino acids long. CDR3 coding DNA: TGCGCCAGCAGCCAGTCAGGTACAGGGAGGACCACCGGGGAGCTGTTTTTT. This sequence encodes CASSQSGTGRTTGELFF.

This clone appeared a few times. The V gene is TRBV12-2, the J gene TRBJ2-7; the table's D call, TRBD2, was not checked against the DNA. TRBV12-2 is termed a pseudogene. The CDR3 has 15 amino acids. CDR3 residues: CASRLGTRESYEQYF. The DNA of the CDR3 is TGTGCAAGTCGCTTGGGGACTAGGGAATCCTACGAGCAGTACTTC.

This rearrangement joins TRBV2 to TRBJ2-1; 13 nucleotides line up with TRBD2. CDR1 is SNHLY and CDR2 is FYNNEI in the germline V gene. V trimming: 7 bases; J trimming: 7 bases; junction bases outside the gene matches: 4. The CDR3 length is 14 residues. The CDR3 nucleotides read TGTGCCAGCATGGGACTAGCGGGACGGAATGAGCAGTTCTTC. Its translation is CASMGLAGRNEQFF.

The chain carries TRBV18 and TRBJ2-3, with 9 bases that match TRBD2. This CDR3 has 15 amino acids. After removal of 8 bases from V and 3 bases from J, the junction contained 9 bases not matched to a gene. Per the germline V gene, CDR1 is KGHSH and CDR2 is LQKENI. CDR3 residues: CASHDLAGETDTQYF. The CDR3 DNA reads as TGTGCCAGCCACGACTTAGCGGGAGAGACAGATACGCAGTATTTT.

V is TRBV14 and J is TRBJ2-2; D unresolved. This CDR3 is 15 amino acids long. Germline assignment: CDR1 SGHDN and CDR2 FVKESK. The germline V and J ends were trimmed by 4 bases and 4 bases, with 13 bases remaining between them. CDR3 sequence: CASSLASLFTGELFF. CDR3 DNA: TGTGCCAGCAGCCTAGCCAGCCTTTTCACCGGGGAGCTGTTTTTT. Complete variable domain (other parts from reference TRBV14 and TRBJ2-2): EAGVTQFPSHSVIEKGQTVTLRCDPISGHDNLYWYRRVMGKEIKFLLHFVKESKQDESGMPNNRFLAERTGGTYSTLKVQPAELEDSGVYFCASSLASLFTGELFFGEGSRLTVL.

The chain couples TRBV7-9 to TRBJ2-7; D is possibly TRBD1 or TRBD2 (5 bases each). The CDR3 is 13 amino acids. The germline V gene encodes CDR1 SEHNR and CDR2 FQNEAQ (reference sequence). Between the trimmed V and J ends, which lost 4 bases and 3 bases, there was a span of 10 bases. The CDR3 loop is CASSSGRIYEQYF. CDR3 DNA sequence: TGTGCCAGCAGCTCGGGACGGATCTACGAGCAGTACTTC.

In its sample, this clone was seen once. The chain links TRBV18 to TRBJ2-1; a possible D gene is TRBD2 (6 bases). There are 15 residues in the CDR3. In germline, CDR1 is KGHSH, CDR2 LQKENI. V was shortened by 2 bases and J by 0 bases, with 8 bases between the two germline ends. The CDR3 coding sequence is TGTGCCAGCTCACCAGCGGGGAGCTCCTACAATGAGCAGTTCTTC. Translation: CASSPAGSSYNEQFF.

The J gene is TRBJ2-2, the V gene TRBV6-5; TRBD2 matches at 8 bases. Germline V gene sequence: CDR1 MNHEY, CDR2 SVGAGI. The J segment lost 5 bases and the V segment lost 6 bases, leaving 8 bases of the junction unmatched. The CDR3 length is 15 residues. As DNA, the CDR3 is TGTGCCAGCAGAACCGGGACTAGAAGGACCGGGGAGCTGTTTTTT. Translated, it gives CASRTGTRRTGELFF.

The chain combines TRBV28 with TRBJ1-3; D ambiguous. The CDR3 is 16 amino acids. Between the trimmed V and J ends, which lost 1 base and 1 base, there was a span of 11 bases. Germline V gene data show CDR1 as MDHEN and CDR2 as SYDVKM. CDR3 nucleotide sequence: TGTGCCAGCAGTTTATCCCTACCGGGGTCTGGAAACACCATATATTTT. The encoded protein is CASSLSLPGSGNTIYF.